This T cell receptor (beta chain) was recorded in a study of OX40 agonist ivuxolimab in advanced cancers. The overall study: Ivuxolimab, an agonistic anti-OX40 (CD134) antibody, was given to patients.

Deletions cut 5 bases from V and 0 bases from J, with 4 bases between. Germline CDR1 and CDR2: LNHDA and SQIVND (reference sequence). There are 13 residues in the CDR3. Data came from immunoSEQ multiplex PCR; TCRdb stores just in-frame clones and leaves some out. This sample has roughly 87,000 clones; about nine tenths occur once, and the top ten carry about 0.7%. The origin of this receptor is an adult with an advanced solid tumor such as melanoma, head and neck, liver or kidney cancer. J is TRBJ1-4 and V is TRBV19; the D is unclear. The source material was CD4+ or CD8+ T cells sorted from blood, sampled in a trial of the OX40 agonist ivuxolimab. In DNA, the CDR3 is TGTGCCAGTAGTCAAACAACTAATGAAAAACTGTTTTTT. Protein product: CASSQTTNEKLFF.